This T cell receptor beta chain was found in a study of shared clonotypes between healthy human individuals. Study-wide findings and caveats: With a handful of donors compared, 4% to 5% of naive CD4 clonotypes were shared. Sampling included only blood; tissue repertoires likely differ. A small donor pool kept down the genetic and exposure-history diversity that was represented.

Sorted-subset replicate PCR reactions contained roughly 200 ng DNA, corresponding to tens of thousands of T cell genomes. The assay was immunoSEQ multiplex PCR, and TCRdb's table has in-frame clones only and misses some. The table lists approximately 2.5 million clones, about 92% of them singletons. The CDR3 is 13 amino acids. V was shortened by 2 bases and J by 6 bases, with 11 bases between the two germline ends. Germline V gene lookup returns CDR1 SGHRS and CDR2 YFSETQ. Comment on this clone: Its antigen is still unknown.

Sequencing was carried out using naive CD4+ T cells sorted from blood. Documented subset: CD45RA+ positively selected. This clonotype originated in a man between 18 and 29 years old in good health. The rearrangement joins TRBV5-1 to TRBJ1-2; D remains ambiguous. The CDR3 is CASSLGEGHGYTF. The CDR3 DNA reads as TGCGCCAGCAGCTTAGGAGAAGGCCATGGCTACACCTTC.